Shown below are 10 T cell receptor beta chains from a single sample sequenced in a study of graft-versus-host responses after intestinal transplantation. Clones were read by immunoSEQ multiplex PCR, and TCRdb kept only the in-frame ones, dropping some. Altogether over 75,000 clones are present, just under 95% being singletons, with the ten largest covering about 0.07%. The antigens of these receptors remain unknown. The sequencing used unstimulated CD8+ T cells sorted from spleen or lymph node cells, collected before transplant. These receptors were taken from a human donor who was the organ donor for an intestinal transplant.

The V call is TRBV28, the J call TRBJ2-3; TRBD1 might be the D (7 bases). The CDR3 is 15 residues long. Germline V gene lookup returns CDR1 MDHEN and CDR2 SYDVKM. The germline V and J ends were trimmed by 6 bases and 0 bases, with 13 bases remaining between them. The CDR3 protein is CASRQTGTSTDTQYF. The CDR3 bases are TGTGCCAGCAGGCAGACAGGGACTAGCACAGATACGCAGTATTTT.

The CDR3 reads CASSLAGTAEAFF. CDR3 coding DNA: TGTGCCAGCAGCTTAGCGGGGACAGCTGAAGCTTTCTTT. The chain has TRBV7-9 and TRBJ1-1; 7 nucleotides agree with TRBD1. Trimming cost V 0 bases and J 6 bases; bases outside gene matches: 1. This CDR3 is built from 13 residues. Germline CDR1 SEHNR, CDR2 FQNEAQ (reference sequence).

The chain couples TRBV4-1 to TRBJ2-7, with D maybe TRBD1 (6 bases). V was clipped by 0 bases and J by 4 bases, with 7 bases between them. From germline, CDR1 is MGHRA and CDR2 YSYEKL. The CDR3 has 13 residues. The CDR3 protein is CASSQERGYEQYF. CDR3 coding DNA: TGCGCCAGCAGCCAAGAGAGGGGGTACGAGCAGTACTTC.

The CDR3 sequence is CASSRQGQRIRGYTF. The CDR3 DNA sequence: TGTGCCAGTAGTCGCCAGGGACAGAGGATTCGAGGCTACACCTTC. The chain recombines TRBV19 with TRBJ1-2; 7 positions match TRBD1. Germline CDR1 reads LNHDA; CDR2 reads SQIVND (reference sequence). V gave up 5 bases and J gave up 8 bases; unmatched junction bases: 14. The CDR3 extends over 15 amino acids.

This clone has a single count. The chain employs TRBV9 and TRBJ2-7; D remains ambiguous. This CDR3 is 11 amino acids long. V gave up 3 bases and J gave up 1 base, with 2 bases separating them. Germline V gene sequence: CDR1 SGDLS, CDR2 YYNGEE. The CDR3: CASSASYEQYF. The DNA of the CDR3 is TGTGCCAGCAGCGCATCCTACGAGCAGTACTTC.

The sample holds one count of this clone. V gene TRBV10-2 combines with J gene TRBJ1-2; D gene uncertain. The CDR3 consists of 14 residues. From germline, CDR1 is WSHSY and CDR2 SAAADI. V was cut by 2 bases and J by 3 bases, with 10 bases left in between. CDR3 protein: CASSEGQFDYGYTF. In nucleotides, the CDR3 is TGCGCCAGCAGTGAGGGGCAGTTCGACTATGGCTACACCTTC.

The chain is built from TRBV28 and TRBJ1-5, with 8 bases that match TRBD1. Germline CDR1 and CDR2: MDHEN and SYDVKM. This CDR3 comprises 16 residues. The V segment lost 3 bases and the J segment 5 bases; nucleotides outside the gene matches: 9. The DNA for the CDR3 is TGTGCCAGCAGTTTGGGCTCCCGGGACAGGTATCAGCCCCAGCATTTT. Its protein is CASSLGSRDRYQPQHF. The full variable domain, completed using reference TRBV28 and TRBJ1-5, is DVKVTQSSRYLVKRTGEKVFLECVQDMDHENMFWYRQDPGLGLRLIYFSYDVKMKEKGDIPEGYSVSREKKERFSLILESASTNQTSMYLCASSLGSRDRYQPQHFGDGTRLSIL.

The V gene is TRBV7-9, the J gene TRBJ2-3; 8 bases map to TRBD2. The J segment lost 0 bases and the V segment lost 3 bases, leaving 2 bases of the junction unmatched. Per the germline V gene, CDR1 is SEHNR and CDR2 is FQNEAQ (reference sequence). CDR3 length: 15 residues. The CDR3 loop reads CASSLRLASTDTQYF. The CDR3 region has the DNA TGTGCCAGCAGCTTGCGACTAGCGAGCACAGATACGCAGTATTTT.

The V call is TRBV11-2, the J call TRBJ2-5, with D possibly matching TRBD2 (6 bases). CDR1 is SGHAT and CDR2 is FQNNGV in the germline V gene. Trimming removed 3 bases at V and 5 bases at J, with 16 bases between. The CDR3 consists of 15 residues. CDR3 DNA: TGTGCCAGCAGCTTTCTCGTTGGAGGGTACGAGACCCAGTACTTC. Translation: CASSFLVGGYETQYF. Using reference TRBV11-2 and TRBJ2-5 for the parts outside the CDR3, the full variable domain is EAGVAQSPRYKIIEKRQSVAFWCNPISGHATLYWYQQILGQGPKLLIQFQNNGVVDDSQLPKDRFSAERLKGVDSTLKIQPAKLEDSAVYLCASSFLVGGYETQYFGPGTRLLVL.

CDR3 protein: CASSPNYEQYF. In DNA, the CDR3 is TGTGCCAGCAGCCCTAACTACGAGCAGTACTTC. The rearrangement joins TRBV6-6 to TRBJ2-7; the D is unclear. Germline lookup yields CDR1 MNHNY and CDR2 SVGAGI (reference sequence). V was pared by 6 bases and J by 3 bases, with 6 bases between. This CDR3 region has 11 residues.